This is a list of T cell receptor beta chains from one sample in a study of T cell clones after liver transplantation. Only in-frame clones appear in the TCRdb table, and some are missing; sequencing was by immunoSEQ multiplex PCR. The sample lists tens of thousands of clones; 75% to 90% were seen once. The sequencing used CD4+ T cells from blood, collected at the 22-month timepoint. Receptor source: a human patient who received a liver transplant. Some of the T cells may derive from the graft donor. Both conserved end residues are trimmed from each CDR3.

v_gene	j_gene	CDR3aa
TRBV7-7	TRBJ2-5	ASSPEGGGQETQY
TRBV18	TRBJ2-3	ASSLPIADTQY
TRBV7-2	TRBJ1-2	ASSRDRFAYGYT
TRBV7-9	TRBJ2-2	ASSFGRALTSGELF
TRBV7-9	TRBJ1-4	ASSLTQGNEKLF
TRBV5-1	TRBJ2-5	ASSLSPQETQY
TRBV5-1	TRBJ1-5	ASSLTGGGQPQH
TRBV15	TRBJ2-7	ATSRDVGAREQY
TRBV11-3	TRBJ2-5	ASSLLPARTQY
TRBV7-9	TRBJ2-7	ASRLPSYEQY